The 26 T cell receptor beta chains below were found in one sample sequenced in a study of cytomegalovirus exposure and HLA in healthy donors. Vbeta (60) and Jbeta (13) primers were used in the PCR. The method was immunoSEQ multiplex PCR; TCRdb's version includes in-frame clones alone and lacks a portion of them. Seen here are 150,000 to 200,000 clones, roughly 71% observed once, and the top ten hold about 1.6%. The sample taken for sequencing was PBMCs. All receptors come from a girl under 18 in good health and CMV-seronegative.

The chain uses TRBV2 and TRBJ1-2; TRBD1 aligns across 8 bases. This CDR3 comprises 15 residues. Germline V gene sequence: CDR1 SNHLY, CDR2 FYNNEI. V dropped 6 bases and J dropped 1; count of bases not matched to a gene: 7. Here the CDR3 DNA reads TGTGCCAGCAGGGCTGGACAGGGCAGTAACTATGGCTACACCTTC. Amino acid sequence: CASRAGQGSNYGYTF. Looking up the rest from reference TRBV2 and TRBJ1-2 gives the full variable domain: EPEVTQTPSHQVTQMGQEVILRCVPISNHLYFYWYRQILGQKVEFLVSFYNNEISEKSEIFDDQFSVERPDGSNFTLKIRSTKLEDSAMYFCASRAGQGSNYGYTFGSGTRLTVV.

The genes are TRBV2 and TRBJ1-1; possibly TRBD1 for D (5 bases). Looked up from germline, CDR1 is SNHLY and CDR2 is FYNNEI. V was pared by 1 base and J by 5 bases, with 14 bases between. The CDR3 runs to 15 residues. The CDR3 DNA reads TGTGCCAGCAGTGAAGGGTGGAGGGGAAGGACTGAAGCTTTCTTT. It codes for CASSEGWRGRTEAFF.

The genes are TRBV5-1 and TRBJ2-2; 10 positions match TRBD2. The V and J ends lost 4 bases and 2 bases, in that order; junction bases with no gene match: 8. The CDR3 length is 17 residues. In germline, CDR1 is SGHRS, CDR2 YFSETQ. The CDR3 here is CASSAHLAGVNTGELFF. The CDR3 DNA reads TGCGCCAGCAGCGCGCACCTAGCGGGGGTTAACACCGGGGAGCTGTTTTTT.

The rearrangement links TRBV27 to TRBJ1-1; 10 positions agree with TRBD1. The trim removed 3 bases at V and 4 bases at J, leaving 5 bases unmatched. This CDR3 region has 15 residues. Per the germline V gene, CDR1 is MNHEY and CDR2 is SMNVEV (reference sequence). The chain's CDR3 is CASSLTGGPGTEAFF. Written as DNA, the CDR3 is TGTGCCAGCAGTTTGACAGGGGGCCCGGGCACTGAAGCTTTCTTT.

The gene calls are TRBV30 and TRBJ1-2; 8 bases are a match to TRBD1. CDR3 length equals 16 residues. The ends lost 3 bases at V and 1 base at J; junction bases unmatched: 10. The germline gives CDR1 GTSNPN, CDR2 SVGIG (reference sequence). CDR3: CAWSRWTGSFNYGYTF. The CDR3, as DNA: TGTGCCTGGAGCCGTTGGACAGGGTCATTTAACTATGGCTACACCTTC.

This clone appeared once. The genes are TRBV6-5 and TRBJ2-7; tentative D call: TRBD2 (5 bases). Trimming pared 0 bases from V and 7 bases from J, leaving 19 bases between. The germline V gene encodes CDR1 MNHEY and CDR2 SVGAGI. CDR3 length equals 16 residues. The CDR3 here is CASSYSGLALLGEQYF. DNA of the CDR3: TGTGCCAGCAGTTACTCGGGTCTAGCTCTTCTGGGGGAGCAGTACTTC.

The chain is built from TRBV10-3 and TRBJ1-2, with TRBD1 matching over 11 bases. V lost 0 bases and J lost 5; bases outside the gene matches: 5. The germline V gene has CDR1 ENHRY and CDR2 SYGVKD. CDR3 size: 16 residues. The CDR3 region is CAISESPGTGGYGYTF. CDR3 sequence (DNA): TGTGCCATCAGTGAGTCGCCCGGGACAGGGGGTTATGGCTACACCTTC.

CDR3 region: CASSSVALYGYTF. DNA for the CDR3: TGTGCCAGCAGTTCTGTAGCCTTGTATGGCTACACCTTC. The chain joins TRBV6-5 to TRBJ1-2; D is undetermined. There are 13 residues in the CDR3. The ends were cut back, 4 bases at V and 5 bases at J, with 11 bases in the middle. In germline, CDR1 is MNHEY, CDR2 SVGAGI.

The chain links TRBV5-4 to TRBJ2-5; TRBD2 aligns across 8 bases. This CDR3 spans 15 amino acids. Germline V gene sequence: CDR1 SGHNT, CDR2 YYREEE (reference sequence). V dropped 3 bases and J dropped 5; count of bases not matched to a gene: 9. This CDR3 is CASSSIAGPGETQYF. CDR3 nucleotides: TGTGCCAGCAGCTCAATAGCGGGGCCGGGGGAGACCCAGTACTTC.

The chain is built from TRBV9 and TRBJ1-3; D is ambiguous. The CDR3 is made up of 14 amino acids. The V gene lost 0 bases and the J gene lost 5 bases, with 9 bases spanning the gap. In germline, CDR1 is SGDLS, CDR2 YYNGEE. Here the CDR3 reads CASSVGSQRNTIYF. CDR3 DNA sequence: TGTGCCAGCAGCGTAGGCAGTCAACGAAACACCATATATTTT.

The J gene is TRBJ1-3, the V gene TRBV2, with 7 bases lining up with TRBD1. This CDR3 has 16 amino acids. The trim removed 4 bases at V and 2 bases at J, leaving 8 bases unmatched. The germline CDR1 and CDR2 sequences are SNHLY and FYNNEI. CDR3 sequence: CASSGQGWGAGNTIYF. The CDR3 DNA reads TGTGCCAGCAGTGGACAGGGTTGGGGCGCTGGAAACACCATATATTTT.

The genes are TRBV9 and TRBJ2-7; a weak D match, TRBD2 (6 bases). The CDR3 has 15 amino acids. Trimming removed 4 bases at V and 7 bases at J, with 21 bases between. Germline V CDR1 and CDR2: SGDLS, YYNGEE. DNA for the CDR3: TGTGCCAGCAGCTGGGACGGCGGAGGGGTCTGGGAGCAGTACTTC. Amino acids: CASSWDGGGVWEQYF.

Here the CDR3 DNA reads TGTGCCAGCAGCCCCCCGGGCTGGGGACAAGATAATGAAAAACTGTTTTTT. This gives the protein CASSPPGWGQDNEKLFF. This rearrangement joins TRBV11-2 to TRBJ1-4, with a weak D call TRBD1 (6 bases). Per germline, CDR1 SGHAT and CDR2 FQNNGV. V was trimmed by 5 bases and J by 4 bases, leaving 20 bases between them. This CDR3 has 17 amino acids.

V usage is TRBV2 and J usage is TRBJ1-6; no definite D call. Germline lookup yields CDR1 SNHLY and CDR2 FYNNEI. Trimming shortened V by 6 bases and J by 6 bases, and 9 bases separated the two germline ends. The CDR3 is made up of 13 amino acids. The CDR3 bases are TGTGCCAGCAGACCAGAACCTAATTCACCCCTCCACTTT. This gives the protein CASRPEPNSPLHF. Complete variable domain (other parts from reference TRBV2 and TRBJ1-6): EPEVTQTPSHQVTQMGQEVILRCVPISNHLYFYWYRQILGQKVEFLVSFYNNEISEKSEIFDDQFSVERPDGSNFTLKIRSTKLEDSAMYFCASRPEPNSPLHFGNGTRLTVT.

This sequence joins TRBV9 and TRBJ2-7; D might be TRBD1 (6 bases). CDR3 length: 13 residues. CDR1 is SGDLS, CDR2 YYNGEE, per germline. Deletions cut 8 bases from V and 1 base from J, with 13 bases between. As DNA, the CDR3 is TGTGCCAGGGGACATTTGTTTTCCTACGAGCAGTACTTC. This gives the protein CARGHLFSYEQYF.

V usage is TRBV5-1 and J usage is TRBJ1-6; no definite D call. Germline loops: CDR1 SGHRS, CDR2 YFSETQ. With 2 bases removed from V and 7 bases from J, the gap between germline ends came to 16 bases. This CDR3 region has 16 residues. The CDR3: CASSFQAAGGNSPLHF. The CDR3 DNA reads as TGCGCCAGCAGCTTCCAGGCAGCGGGTGGGAATTCACCCCTCCACTTT.

The rearrangement links TRBV4-1 to TRBJ2-6; 9 nucleotides align to TRBD1. The CDR3 length is 18 residues. Germline V gene lookup returns CDR1 MGHRA and CDR2 YSYEKL. The J segment lost 1 base and the V segment lost 4 bases, leaving 8 bases of the junction unmatched. The CDR3 DNA sequence: TGCGCCAGCAGCCCAACCGACAGGGGGACGTCTGGGGCCAACGTCCTGACTTTC. This encodes CASSPTDRGTSGANVLTF.

V and J are TRBV7-3 and TRBJ1-2; tentative D call: TRBD1 (5 bases). From germline, CDR1 is SGHTA and CDR2 FQGTGA. The CDR3 is made up of 12 amino acids. V was cut by 4 bases and J by 8 bases, with 11 bases left in between. CDR3 in amino acids: CASSSSQGGYTF. Here the CDR3 DNA reads TGTGCCAGCAGCTCCTCTCAGGGCGGCTACACCTTC.

The chain joins TRBV14 to TRBJ2-3; a weak D match, TRBD2 (6 bases). This CDR3 has 15 residues. V shed 5 bases and J shed 0 bases, with 12 bases lying between them. Germline CDR1 is SGHDN and CDR2 is FVKESK. CDR3 in DNA: TGTGCCAGCAGCAAGCGGGCCTCTAGCACAGATACGCAGTATTTT. This gives the protein CASSKRASSTDTQYF.

This clone was picked up a small number of times. V gene TRBV7-9 combines with J gene TRBJ2-5, with 7 bases aligning to TRBD2. J gave up 1 base and V 3 bases, and 2 bases lay outside the gene matches. There are 14 residues in the CDR3. CDR1 is SEHNR, CDR2 FQNEAQ, per germline (reference sequence). The CDR3 DNA sequence: TGTGCCAGCAGCTTCGGGGGGACCCAAGAGACCCAGTACTTC. Protein: CASSFGGTQETQYF. Filled out from reference TRBV7-9 and TRBJ2-5, the complete variable domain reads DTGVSQNPRHKITKRGQNVTFRCDPISEHNRLYWYRQTLGQGPEFLTYFQNEAQLEKSRLLSDRFSAERPKGSFSTLEIQRTEQGDSAMYLCASSFGGTQETQYFGPGTRLLVL.

The chain recombines TRBV14 with TRBJ2-1, with D unclear. Trimming cost V 5 bases and J 8 bases, with 22 bases left between them. The CDR3 length is 16 residues. Per germline, CDR1 SGHDN and CDR2 FVKESK. The CDR3 spells CASSYLNYDPNYEQFF. The CDR3 nucleotides are TGTGCCAGCAGCTATCTAAACTACGACCCTAACTATGAGCAGTTCTTC.

V usage is TRBV29-1 and J usage is TRBJ2-7; TRBD1 is a possible D gene (6 bases). V was trimmed by 0 bases and J by 0 bases, leaving 9 bases between them. Per the germline V gene, CDR1 is SQVTM and CDR2 is ANQGSEA. The CDR3 runs 14 residues. The CDR3 nucleotides read TGCAGCGTTGAAGAGGGGACATACTCCTACGAGCAGTACTTC. Protein product: CSVEEGTYSYEQYF.

V is TRBV19 and J is TRBJ1-4, with TRBD1 matching over 7 bases. This CDR3 comprises 14 residues. CDR1 and CDR2 (germline): LNHDA, SQIVND (reference sequence). Trimming cost V 8 bases and J 10 bases; bases outside gene matches: 13. CDR3 loop: CASRPEGAPGKLFF. For the CDR3, the DNA is TGTGCCAGTCGCCCAGAGGGGGCGCCTGGAAAACTGTTTTTT. The full variable domain, with the rest looked up from reference TRBV19 and TRBJ1-4, is DGGITQSPKYLFRKEGQNVTLSCEQNLNHDAMYWYRQDPGQGLRLIYYSQIVNDFQKGDIAEGYSVSREKKESFPLTVTSAQKNPTAFYLCASRPEGAPGKLFFGSGTQLSVL.

This clone turned up a few times. V is TRBV4-2 and J is TRBJ1-3; D not resolved. Trimming cost V 0 bases and J 0 bases, with 9 bases left between them. The CDR3 length is 16 residues. Germline lookup yields CDR1 LGHNA and CDR2 YNFKEQ. Here the CDR3 DNA reads TGTGCCAGCAGCCAAGATCCCTCGGTCTCTGGAAACACCATATATTTT. Encoded protein: CASSQDPSVSGNTIYF.

The chain links TRBV6-1 to TRBJ1-4; unclear D gene. Germline V lookup: CDR1 MNHNS, CDR2 SASEGT. The CDR3 sequence is 13 residues long. Trimming stripped 3 bases from V and 5 bases from J, with 7 bases between. CDR3 coding DNA: TGTGCCAGCAGTGAGTGGCGGAATGAAAAACTGTTTTTT. This gives the protein CASSEWRNEKLFF.

The V gene is TRBV5-1, the J gene TRBJ2-7, with D perhaps matching TRBD1 (6 bases). CDR3 size: 14 residues. Trimming cost V 0 bases and J 4 bases, with 11 bases left between them. Germline values: CDR1 SGHRS, CDR2 YFSETQ. CDR3 sequence: CASSLAITGYEQYF. CDR3 nucleotide sequence: TGCGCCAGCAGCTTGGCTATTACAGGGTACGAGCAGTACTTC.